This T cell receptor (beta chain) was recorded in a study of Ad26.COV2.S vaccination and SARS-CoV-2 variants. As for the study in general: COV1001, an Ad26.COV2.S trial, supplied this vaccine-arm donor. General study points: Greater spike-specific TCR breadth was seen in vaccine recipients than in placebo recipients. Following vaccination, spike-specific CD8+ and CD4+ T cell responses reportedly exhibited substantial breadth.

Treatment given: 15 to 20 received Ad26.COV2.S at low or high dose, single or two shots; several received placebo; per-sample allocation not given. Samples came from day 63 after the first vaccine or placebo injection. This adult donor, from Boston, was 18-55 years old. This CDR3 region has 13 residues. Deletions cut 1 base from V and 0 bases from J, with 3 bases between. Note on this clone: Its specificity is not known.

The method was immunoSEQ multiplex PCR; TCRdb's version includes in-frame clones alone and lacks a portion of them. The sample has around 320,000 clones; approximately 86% are singletons. This TCR was recovered from a person between 18 and 59 years old who received the Ad26.COV2.S COVID-19 vaccine or a placebo. The material was peripheral blood, obtained in a trial of Ad26.COV2.S vaccine versus placebo. The chain links TRBV12-3 or TRBV12-4 to TRBJ1-2, with unresolved D. CDR3 sequence reads: CASSLGANYGYTF. The CDR3 region has the DNA TGTGCCAGCAGTTTAGGGGCTAACTATGGCTACACCTTC.